This T cell receptor (beta chain) was captured by sequencing in a study of shared clonotypes between healthy human individuals. The assay was immunoSEQ multiplex PCR, and TCRdb's table has in-frame clones only and misses some. The data hold millions of clones, with over 90% observed a single time. Germline CDR1 is MNHEY and CDR2 is SMNVEV (reference sequence). V was clipped by 5 bases and J by 12 bases, with 11 bases between them. The CDR3 loop spans 12 amino acids. J is TRBJ1-6 and V is TRBV27; D is uncertain. This clonotype originated in a man between 18 and 29 years old in good health. Some clones in this sample may be carry-over from other donors' samples. The sample was naive CD4+ T cells from PBMCs. Subset described: CD45RA+ positively selected. The DNA for the CDR3 is TGTGCCAGCAGTGGACTGTCGATACCCCTCCACTTT. Residues: CASSGLSIPLHF.